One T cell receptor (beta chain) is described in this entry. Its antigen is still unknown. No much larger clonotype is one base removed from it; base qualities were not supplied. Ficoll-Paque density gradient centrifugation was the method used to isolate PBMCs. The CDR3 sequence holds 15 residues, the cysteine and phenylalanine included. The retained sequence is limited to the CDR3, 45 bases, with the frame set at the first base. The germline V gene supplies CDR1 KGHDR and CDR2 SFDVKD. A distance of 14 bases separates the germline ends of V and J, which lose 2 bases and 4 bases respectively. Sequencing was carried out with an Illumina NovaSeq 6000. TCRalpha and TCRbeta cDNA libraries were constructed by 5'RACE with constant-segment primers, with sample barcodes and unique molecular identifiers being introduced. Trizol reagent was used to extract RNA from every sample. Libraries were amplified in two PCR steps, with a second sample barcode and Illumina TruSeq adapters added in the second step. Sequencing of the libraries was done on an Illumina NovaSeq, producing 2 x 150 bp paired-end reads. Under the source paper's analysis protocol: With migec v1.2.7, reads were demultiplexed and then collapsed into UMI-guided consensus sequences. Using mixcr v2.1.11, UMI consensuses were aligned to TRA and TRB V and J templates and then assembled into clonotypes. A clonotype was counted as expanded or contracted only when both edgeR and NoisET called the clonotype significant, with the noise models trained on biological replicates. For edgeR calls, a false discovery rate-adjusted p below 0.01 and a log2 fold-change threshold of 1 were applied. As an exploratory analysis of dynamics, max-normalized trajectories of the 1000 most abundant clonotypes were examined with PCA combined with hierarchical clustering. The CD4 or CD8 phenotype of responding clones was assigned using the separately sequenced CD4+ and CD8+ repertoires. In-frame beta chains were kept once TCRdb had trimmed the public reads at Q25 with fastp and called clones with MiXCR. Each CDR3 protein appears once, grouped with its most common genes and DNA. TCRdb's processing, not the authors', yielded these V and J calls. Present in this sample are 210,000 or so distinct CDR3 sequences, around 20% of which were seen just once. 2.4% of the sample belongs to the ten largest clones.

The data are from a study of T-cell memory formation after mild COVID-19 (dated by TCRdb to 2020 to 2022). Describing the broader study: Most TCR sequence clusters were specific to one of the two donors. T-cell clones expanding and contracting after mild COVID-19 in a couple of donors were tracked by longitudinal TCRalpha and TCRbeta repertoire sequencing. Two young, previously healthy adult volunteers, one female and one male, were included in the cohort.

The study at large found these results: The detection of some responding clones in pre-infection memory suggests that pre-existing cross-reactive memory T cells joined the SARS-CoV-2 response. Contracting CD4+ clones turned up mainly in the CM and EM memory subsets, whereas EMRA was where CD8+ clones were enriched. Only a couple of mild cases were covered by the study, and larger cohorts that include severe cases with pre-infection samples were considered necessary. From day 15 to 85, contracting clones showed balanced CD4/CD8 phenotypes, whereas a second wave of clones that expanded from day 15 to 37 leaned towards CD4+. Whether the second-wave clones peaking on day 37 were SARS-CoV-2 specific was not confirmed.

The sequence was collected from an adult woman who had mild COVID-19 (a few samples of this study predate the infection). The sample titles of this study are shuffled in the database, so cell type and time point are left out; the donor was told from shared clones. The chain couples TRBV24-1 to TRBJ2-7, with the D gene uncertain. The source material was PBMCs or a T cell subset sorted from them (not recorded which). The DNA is TGTGCCACCAGTGATTCGGGTTCAGGTCTGTACGAGCAGTACTTC. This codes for CATSDSGSGLYEQYF.